These 31 T cell receptor beta chains share one sample of origin, sequenced in a study of T-cell reconstitution after alpha-beta-depleted transplantation in children. As it was prepared, the TCRbeta library received unique molecular identifiers. TCRdb reprocessed the PCR reads with MiXCR, giving one entry per CDR3 protein. The top ten clones hold about 5% of a sample with approximately 230,000 distinct CDR3 sequences, 20% to 30% of them seen once. The sample was PBMCs, mostly from graft donor cells, taken 360 days after TCRalphabeta/CD19-depleted stem cell transplant. These receptors were collected from a female patient under 10 years old who had a stem cell transplant for congenital amegakaryocytic thrombocytopenia, so the T cells may come from the graft donor.

The chain recombines TRBV7-6 with TRBJ2-6; maybe TRBD2 (7 bases). The ends were cut back, 1 base at V and 0 bases at J, with 19 bases in the middle. This CDR3 has 20 amino acids. Looked up from germline, CDR1 is SGHVS and CDR2 is FNYEAQ. For the CDR3, the DNA is TGTGCCAGCAGCTTAGAGGGGGGGGCCAGGCCTCACTCTGGGGCCAACGTCCTGACTTTC. Translating gives CASSLEGGARPHSGANVLTF.

This chain joins TRBV4-1 and TRBJ2-5; TRBD2 might be the D (6 bases). Per the germline V gene, CDR1 is MGHRA and CDR2 is YSYEKL. The V end was cut by 2 bases, the J end by 4 bases, with 14 bases between. CDR3 length equals 15 residues. Here the CDR3 DNA reads TGCGCCAGCAGCCAACGACCCGGGACTGGAGAGACCCAGTACTTC. It codes for CASSQRPGTGETQYF.

This clonotype was detected only a few times. The CDR3 region is CASSKPGPLDTQYF. In DNA, the CDR3 is TGCGCCAGCAGCAAACCTGGGCCACTGGATACGCAGTATTTT. V usage is TRBV4-1 and J usage is TRBJ2-3; D is uncertain. V dropped 5 bases and J dropped 6 bases, with 15 bases sitting between them. The CDR3 is 14 amino acids. Germline values: CDR1 MGHRA, CDR2 YSYEKL.

This clonotype was detected a few times. The gene calls are TRBV7-2 and TRBJ1-1; possibly TRBD1 for D (5 bases). Germline CDR1 and CDR2: SGHTA and FQGNSA. The CDR3 has 16 residues. V dropped 7 bases and J dropped 1 base, with 19 bases sitting between them. CDR3 sequence: CASIPEIRGKNTEAFF. The CDR3 DNA sequence: TGTGCCAGCATCCCAGAAATTCGGGGCAAGAACACTGAAGCTTTCTTT.

This clonotype appeared once. The J gene is TRBJ2-1, the V gene TRBV20-1, with 8 bases that match TRBD1. Per the germline V gene, CDR1 is DFQATT and CDR2 is SNEGSKA (reference sequence). The CDR3 covers 14 residues. The ends lost 5 bases at V and 6 bases at J; junction bases unmatched: 9. CDR3 in amino acids: CSAPKQGVSNEQFF. The CDR3 coding sequence is TGCAGTGCTCCAAAACAGGGGGTGAGCAATGAGCAGTTCTTC.

The J gene is TRBJ2-5, the V gene TRBV6-1; TRBD1 aligns across 9 bases. The trim removed 8 bases at V and 9 bases at J, leaving 13 bases unmatched. The V gene's germline CDR1 is MNHNS and CDR2 SASEGT. This CDR3 is 14 amino acids long. CDR3 nucleotide sequence: TGTGCCAGCGGCCCCAGCCGGGACAGGGCGTCCCAGTACTTC. Protein sequence: CASGPSRDRASQYF.

Only a few counts were recorded for this clonotype. The rearrangement joins TRBV7-2 to TRBJ2-5; tentatively, D is TRBD1 (5 bases). The CDR3 sequence is 13 residues long. CDR1 and CDR2 (germline): SGHTA, FQGNSA. V dropped 5 bases and J dropped 1 base, with 8 bases sitting between them. CDR3 DNA: TGTGCCAGCAGCGGCGACAGCCAAGAGACCCAGTACTTC. This gives the protein CASSGDSQETQYF.

A word on this clonotype: One end of the junction does not line up with germline, which may come from a read error. V gene TRBV20-1 combines with J gene TRBJ2-3; 10 nucleotides align to TRBD2. The germline V gene encodes CDR1 DFQATT and CDR2 SNEGSKA (reference sequence). This CDR3 spans 13 amino acids. CDR3: CGAGGPYTDTQYF. Here the CDR3 DNA reads TGTGGAGCGGGGGGGCCTTACACAGATACGCAGTATTTT.

This clonotype was detected only a few times. The chain is built from TRBV12-3 or TRBV12-4 and TRBJ2-7; no reliable D call. The ends were cut back, 7 bases at V and 1 base at J, with 8 bases in the middle. The length of the CDR3 is 12 residues. The CDR3 DNA is TGTGCCAGCACCCTCGGGTCCTACGAGCAGTACTTC. This codes for CASTLGSYEQYF.

This clonotype appeared a few times. The chain carries TRBV5-1 and TRBJ1-1; the D gene is possibly TRBD1 (6 bases). Germline V CDR1 and CDR2: SGHRS, YFSETQ. V lost 4 bases and J lost 5, with 18 bases in between. CDR3 size: 15 residues. This CDR3 is CASSMLQGQGTEAFF. CDR3 in DNA: TGCGCCAGCAGCATGCTTCAGGGGCAAGGGACTGAAGCTTTCTTT.

This clonotype was seen only a few times. The rearrangement links TRBV6-2 or TRBV6-3 to TRBJ1-1; D possibly corresponds to TRBD1 (5 bases). V dropped 4 bases and J dropped 10 bases, with 16 bases sitting between them. This CDR3 has 13 amino acids. Germline CDR1 is MNHEY and CDR2 is SVGEGT. CDR3 residues: CASSFGGTLSAFF. CDR3 nucleotides: TGTGCCAGCAGTTTCGGGGGTACTTTGTCAGCTTTCTTT.

This sequence joins TRBV5-1 and TRBJ1-1, with 10 positions matching TRBD1. The CDR3 consists of 15 residues. Per the germline V gene, CDR1 is SGHRS and CDR2 is YFSETQ. The V gene end was trimmed by 4 bases and the J gene end by 6 bases; junction bases not matched to a gene: 9. The CDR3, as DNA: TGCGCCAGCAGCACGGACAGGGGGATGGAGGCTGAAGCTTTCTTT. Residues: CASSTDRGMEAEAFF. Full variable domain (missing parts from reference TRBV5-1 and TRBJ1-1): KAGVTQTPRYLIKTRGQQVTLSCSPISGHRSVSWYQQTPGQGLQFLFEYFSETQRNKGNFPGRFSGRQFSNSRSEMNVSTLELGDSALYLCASSTDRGMEAEAFFGQGTRLTVV.

A few counts support this clonotype. One end of the junction is discordant with germline, which a read error may explain. The chain recombines TRBV12-3 or TRBV12-4 with TRBJ2-1, with TRBD2 identical over 11 bases. The CDR3 extends over 14 amino acids. CDR3 protein: CASSIAGGRDEQFF. The DNA for the CDR3 is TGTGCCAGCAGTATAGCGGGGGGGCGGGATGAGCAGTTCTTC.

This chain connects TRBV28 to TRBJ2-7; a weak D match, TRBD1 (6 bases). V was clipped by 6 bases and J by 0 bases, with 18 bases between them. In germline, CDR1 is MDHEN, CDR2 SYDVKM. The CDR3 extends over 16 amino acids. The CDR3 region is CASSSLGGDFSYEQYF. The CDR3 DNA is TGTGCCAGCAGCTCCCTAGGGGGTGACTTCTCCTACGAGCAGTACTTC.

CDR3 region: CASSPWTGGYEQYF. The CDR3 DNA reads as TGTGCCAGCAGCCCCTGGACAGGGGGCTACGAGCAGTACTTC. The gene calls are TRBV3-1 and TRBJ2-7; 10 bases match TRBD1. This CDR3 has 14 amino acids. With 4 bases clipped from V and 3 bases from J, the junction kept 3 bases outside the gene matches. The germline gives CDR1 LGHDT, CDR2 YNNKEL (reference sequence).

This clonotype was counted once. The chain joins TRBV20-1 to TRBJ2-7; no clear D gene. In germline, CDR1 is DFQATT, CDR2 SNEGSKA (reference sequence). The CDR3 runs 14 residues. Trimming pared 0 bases from V and 4 bases from J, leaving 13 bases between. CDR3 nucleotide sequence: TGCAGTGCTAGAGATCTTGACAATCAGTACGAGCAGTACTTC. It translates to CSARDLDNQYEQYF.

CDR3 bases: TGTGCCAGCAGTTACTCCTACCGGTGGAACACTGAAGCTTTCTTT. This gives the protein CASSYSYRWNTEAFF. The chain combines TRBV27 with TRBJ1-1; D unclear. Germline CDR1 MNHEY, CDR2 SMNVEV (reference sequence). This CDR3 is 15 amino acids long. Between the trimmed V and J ends, which lost 4 bases and 1 base, there was a span of 13 bases.

This clonotype was counted a few times. V gene TRBV4-1 combines with J gene TRBJ2-7, with D uncertain. Germline CDR1 and CDR2: MGHRA and YSYEKL. Trimming shortened V by 0 bases and J by 4 bases, and 16 bases separated the two germline ends. This CDR3 region has 16 residues. The CDR3 region has the DNA TGCGCCAGCAGCCAAGATCGCGGCGGCCTAGGGTACGAGCAGTACTTC. Residues: CASSQDRGGLGYEQYF.

This clonotype was observed a handful of times. The rearrangement uses TRBV14 and TRBJ1-3; tentative D call: TRBD1 (5 bases). The CDR3 has 14 residues. Trimming removed 1 base at V and 4 bases at J, with 8 bases between. CDR1 is SGHDN, CDR2 FVKESK, per germline. CDR3 coding DNA: TGTGCCAGCAGCCAAGCGGGGCTAGGAAACACCATATATTTT. Its translation: CASSQAGLGNTIYF.

The chain has TRBV4-2 and TRBJ2-7, with TRBD2 matching 7 bases. CDR1 is LGHNA, CDR2 YNFKEQ, per germline. The CDR3 length is 17 residues. J was trimmed by 0 bases and V by 4 bases; bases with no gene match: 12. The CDR3 reads CASSRGEGRGTSYEQYF. The CDR3 DNA follows: TGTGCCAGCAGCCGCGGAGAGGGGCGGGGGACCTCCTACGAGCAGTACTTC.

The CDR3 DNA reads as TGTGCCAGCACCCAGGGGCCGACAGGGGACATTCAGTACTTC. This encodes CASTQGPTGDIQYF. The rearrangement uses TRBV6-6 and TRBJ2-4; 8 bases align to TRBD1. The CDR3 contains 14 residues. V lost 7 bases, J lost 8 bases, and 10 bases stayed unmatched. Germline CDR1 reads MNHNY; CDR2 reads SVGAGI (reference sequence).

V gene TRBV5-8 combines with J gene TRBJ2-2, with 9 nucleotides matching TRBD1. This CDR3 comprises 17 residues. J lost 3 bases, V lost 3 bases, and 9 bases had no gene match. From germline, CDR1 is SGHTS and CDR2 YDEGEE. In DNA, the CDR3 is TGTGCCAGCAGCTGGATCGGCGGGACAGGGCACACCGGGGAGCTGTTTTTT. Encoded protein: CASSWIGGTGHTGELFF.

The chain combines TRBV12-3 or TRBV12-4 with TRBJ2-7; D ambiguous. This CDR3 has 12 amino acids. Trimming left V 6 bases short and J 12 bases short, with 18 bases between. The CDR3 DNA follows: TGTGCCAGCAGCCGGAACGAAGGGCTTTCGTACTTC. Protein sequence: CASSRNEGLSYF.

This clonotype was counted a few times. V gene TRBV5-6 combines with J gene TRBJ2-1, with a possible D match to TRBD2 (6 bases). This CDR3 comprises 16 residues. With 3 bases removed from V and 4 bases from J, the gap between germline ends came to 17 bases. CDR1 and CDR2 from the germline V gene are SGHDT and YYEEEE. CDR3 protein: CASSWDFRVGYNEQFF. In nucleotides, the CDR3 is TGTGCCAGCAGCTGGGACTTTCGCGTGGGGTACAATGAGCAGTTCTTC.

The J gene is TRBJ2-1, the V gene TRBV5-1; 8 bases line up with TRBD2. Germline CDR1 and CDR2: SGHRS and YFSETQ. The junction had 19 bases not matched to a gene; V was cut back by 4 bases and J by 4 bases. The CDR3 is 19 residues long. The CDR3 nucleotides read TGCGCCAGCAGCCCTACCTCGAAACTAGCGGTGGGGGTTTACAATGAGCAGTTCTTC. Protein: CASSPTSKLAVGVYNEQFF.

The table lists this clonotype with a few counts. This CDR3 is CASSQALGQGVGEKLFF. The CDR3 DNA reads TGTGCCAGCAGCCAAGCATTGGGACAGGGGGTTGGAGAAAAACTGTTTTTT. The V gene is TRBV4-2, the J gene TRBJ1-4, with TRBD1 matching over 11 bases. This CDR3 has 17 residues. Germline CDR1 and CDR2: LGHNA and YNFKEQ. Trimming took 1 base from V and 8 from J; bases not matched to a gene: 9.

This clonotype came up a few times. The chain employs TRBV3-1 and TRBJ2-2; tentatively, D is TRBD2 (5 bases). This CDR3 comprises 15 residues. Trimming pared 1 base from V and 4 bases from J, leaving 10 bases between. Germline-derived CDR1 and CDR2 are LGHDT and YNNKEL (reference sequence). In DNA, the CDR3 is TGTGCCAGCAGCCAAGCCTGGGCGGGCACCGGGGAGCTGTTTTTT. It codes for CASSQAWAGTGELFF.

This clonotype was seen a handful of times. J is TRBJ1-1 and V is TRBV6-1, with TRBD1 identical over 9 bases. CDR3 length: 14 residues. V was pared by 6 bases and J by 6 bases, with 8 bases of the junction left unmatched. Looked up from germline, CDR1 is MNHNS and CDR2 is SASEGT. The CDR3, as DNA: TGTGCCAGCAGCCAGACAGGGGGGCTGCCTGAAGCTTTCTTT. Translation gives CASSQTGGLPEAFF.

This clonotype was found a few times. This chain joins TRBV5-1 and TRBJ2-3, with D possibly being TRBD1 or TRBD2 (5 bases each). The CDR3 consists of 16 residues. Germline V lookup: CDR1 SGHRS, CDR2 YFSETQ. V lost 4 bases and J 0 bases, leaving 15 bases between the germline ends. In DNA, the CDR3 is TGCGCCAGCAGCACCGGACGGGGCCCTAGCACAGATACGCAGTATTTT. It yields the protein CASSTGRGPSTDTQYF.

This clonotype was seen a handful of times. This chain uses TRBV4-1 with TRBJ2-3, with D tentatively TRBD2 (6 bases). The CDR3 sequence is 14 residues long. Germline V lookup: CDR1 MGHRA, CDR2 YSYEKL. Trimming removed 0 bases from V and 3 bases from J, with 7 bases in between. The CDR3 DNA sequence: TGCGCCAGCAGCCAAGAGGGAGGTACAGATACGCAGTATTTT. Its translation is CASSQEGGTDTQYF.

This clonotype has a handful of counts. This rearrangement joins TRBV7-2 to TRBJ2-3; possible D gene TRBD1, 6 bases. The length of the CDR3 is 15 residues. V lost 5 bases and J lost 0, with 12 bases in between. CDR1 is SGHTA and CDR2 is FQGNSA in the germline V gene. Here the CDR3 reads CASSPGTPSTDTQYF. The CDR3 nucleotides read TGTGCCAGCAGCCCCGGGACACCTAGCACAGATACGCAGTATTTT.